This T cell receptor (beta chain) was captured in a study of technical replicates of blood from a handful of donors. TCRdb keeps only in-frame clones here, not all; method: immunoSEQ multiplex PCR. Of over 50,000 clones listed, around 92% are singletons. V lost 6 bases and J 0 bases, leaving 15 bases between the germline ends. This CDR3 spans 16 amino acids. Germline assignment: CDR1 MGHDK and CDR2 SYGVNS. The receptor was derived from a human donor in good health. Some clones in this sample may be carry-over from other donors' samples. J is TRBJ2-1 and V is TRBV25-1; a weak D match, TRBD2 (6 bases). The specimen sequenced was PBMCs. This chain's CDR3 is CASRGPSGRSYNEQFF. CDR3 DNA: TGTGCCAGCAGGGGGCCGAGCGGGCGCTCCTACAATGAGCAGTTCTTC.